What follows is one T cell receptor beta chain and its context. Its antigen remains unidentified. This specimen belongs to a study of T cell repertoires in cytomegalovirus infection. Study overall: CMV infection together with matching HLA type was indicated by public TCR beta signatures. General study points: Public TCR beta family frequency separated CMV-and-HLA carriers, including in an independent cohort.

TCRdb passed the reads through MiXCR, listing each CDR3 protein once. The sample records 160,000 or so distinct CDR3 sequences, less than 25% being singletons. The clonotype originates from a human donor in good health (CMV status not recorded). Some clones in this sample may be carry-over from other donors' samples. Input material: PBMCs.

The CDR3 sequence is CASRDGTSYEQYF. CDR3 nucleotides: TGTGCCAGCAGGGACGGGACGAGCTACGAGCAGTACTTC. This chain uses TRBV7-9 with TRBJ2-7; TRBD1 or TRBD2 may be the D gene (5 bases each). The CDR3 consists of 13 residues. V was clipped by 6 bases and J by 3 bases, with 12 bases between them. Per germline, CDR1 SEHNR and CDR2 FQNEAQ (reference sequence).